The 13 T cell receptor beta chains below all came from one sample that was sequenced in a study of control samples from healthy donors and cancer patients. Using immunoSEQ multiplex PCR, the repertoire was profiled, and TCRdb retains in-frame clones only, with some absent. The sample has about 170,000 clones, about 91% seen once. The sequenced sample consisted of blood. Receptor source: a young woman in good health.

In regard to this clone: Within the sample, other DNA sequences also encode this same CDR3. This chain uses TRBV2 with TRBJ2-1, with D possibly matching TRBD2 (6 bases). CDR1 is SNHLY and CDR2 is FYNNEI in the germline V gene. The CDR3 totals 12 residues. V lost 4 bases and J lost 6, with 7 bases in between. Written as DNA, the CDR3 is TGTGCCAGCAGTGGGGGAGGCAATGAGCAGTTCTTC. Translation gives CASSGGGNEQFF.

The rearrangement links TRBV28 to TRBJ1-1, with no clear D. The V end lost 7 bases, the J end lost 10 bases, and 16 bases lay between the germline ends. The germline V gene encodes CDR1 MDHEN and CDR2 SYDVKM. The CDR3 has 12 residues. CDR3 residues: CASMVPLMPAFF. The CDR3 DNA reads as TGTGCCAGCATGGTCCCGCTCATGCCAGCTTTCTTT.

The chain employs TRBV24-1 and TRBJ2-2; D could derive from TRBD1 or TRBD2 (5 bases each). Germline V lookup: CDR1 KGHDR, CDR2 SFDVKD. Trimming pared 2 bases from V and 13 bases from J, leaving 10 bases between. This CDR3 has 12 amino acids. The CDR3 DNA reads TGTGCCACCAGTGATTATGGGGGACGGCTGTTTTTT. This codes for CATSDYGGRLFF.

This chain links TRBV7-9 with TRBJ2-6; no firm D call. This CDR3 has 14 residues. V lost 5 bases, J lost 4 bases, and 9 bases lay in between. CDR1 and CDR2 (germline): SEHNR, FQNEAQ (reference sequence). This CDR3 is CASSPTGGANVLTF. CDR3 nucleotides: TGTGCCAGCAGCCCAACCGGGGGGGCCAACGTCCTGACTTTC.

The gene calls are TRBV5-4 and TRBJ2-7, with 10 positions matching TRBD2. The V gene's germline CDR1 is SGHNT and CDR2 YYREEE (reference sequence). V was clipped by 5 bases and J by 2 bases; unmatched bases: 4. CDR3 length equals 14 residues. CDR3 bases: TGTGCCAGCAGTCGTAGCGGGGGGCCCTACGAGCAGTACGTC. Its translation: CASSRSGGPYEQYV.

In DNA form, the CDR3 reads TGTGCCTGGGAGACAGGAGGCGGGTATAATTCACCCCTCCACTTT. Translation gives CAWETGGGYNSPLHF. The chain uses TRBV30 and TRBJ1-6, with a tentative D call TRBD1 (6 bases). V lost 5 bases and J 4 bases, leaving 15 bases between the germline ends. The CDR3 extends over 15 amino acids. The germline V gene has CDR1 GTSNPN and CDR2 SVGIG (reference sequence).

CDR3 sequence: CASRSGRQYF. The CDR3 coding sequence is TGTGCCAGCAGGTCGGGGCGGCAGTACTTC. This chain joins TRBV12-3 or TRBV12-4 and TRBJ2-7; D may be TRBD1 or TRBD2 (5 bases each). V lost 6 bases and J lost 9, with 9 bases in between. This CDR3 has 10 residues.

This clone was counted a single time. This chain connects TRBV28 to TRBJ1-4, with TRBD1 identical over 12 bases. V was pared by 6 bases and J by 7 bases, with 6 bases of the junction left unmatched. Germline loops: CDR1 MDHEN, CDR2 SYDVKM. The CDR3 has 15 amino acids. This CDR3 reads CASSRGTGGGEKLFF. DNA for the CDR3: TGTGCCAGCAGCCGGGGGACAGGGGGCGGTGAAAAACTGTTTTTT.

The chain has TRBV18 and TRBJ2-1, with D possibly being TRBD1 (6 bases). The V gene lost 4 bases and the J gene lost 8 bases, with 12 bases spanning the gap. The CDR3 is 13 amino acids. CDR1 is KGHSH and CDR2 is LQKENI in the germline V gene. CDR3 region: CASSQGTQYEQFF. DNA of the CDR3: TGTGCCAGCTCACAGGGGACACAGTATGAGCAGTTCTTC.

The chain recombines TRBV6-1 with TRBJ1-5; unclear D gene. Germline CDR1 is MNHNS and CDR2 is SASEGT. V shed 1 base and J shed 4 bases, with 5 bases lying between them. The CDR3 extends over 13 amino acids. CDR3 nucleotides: TGTGCCAGCAGTGAAGTTGGGAATCAGCCCCAGCATTTT. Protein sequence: CASSEVGNQPQHF.

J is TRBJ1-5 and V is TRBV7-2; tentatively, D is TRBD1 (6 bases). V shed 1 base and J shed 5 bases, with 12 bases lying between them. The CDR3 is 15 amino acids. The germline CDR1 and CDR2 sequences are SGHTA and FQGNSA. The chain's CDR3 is CASSLGEGVYQPQHF. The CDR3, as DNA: TGTGCCAGCAGCTTAGGAGAGGGGGTTTATCAGCCCCAGCATTTT.

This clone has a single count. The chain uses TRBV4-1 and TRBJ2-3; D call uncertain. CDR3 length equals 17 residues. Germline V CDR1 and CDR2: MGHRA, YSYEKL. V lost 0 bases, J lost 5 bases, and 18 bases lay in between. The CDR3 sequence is CASSQETDPGHGDTQYF. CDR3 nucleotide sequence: TGCGCCAGCAGCCAAGAGACGGACCCCGGCCATGGAGATACGCAGTATTTT.

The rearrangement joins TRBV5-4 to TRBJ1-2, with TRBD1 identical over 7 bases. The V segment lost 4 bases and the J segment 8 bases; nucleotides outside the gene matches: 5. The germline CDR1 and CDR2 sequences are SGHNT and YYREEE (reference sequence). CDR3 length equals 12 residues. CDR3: CASSVTGDGYTF. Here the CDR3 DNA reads TGTGCCAGCAGCGTCACAGGGGACGGCTACACCTTC.